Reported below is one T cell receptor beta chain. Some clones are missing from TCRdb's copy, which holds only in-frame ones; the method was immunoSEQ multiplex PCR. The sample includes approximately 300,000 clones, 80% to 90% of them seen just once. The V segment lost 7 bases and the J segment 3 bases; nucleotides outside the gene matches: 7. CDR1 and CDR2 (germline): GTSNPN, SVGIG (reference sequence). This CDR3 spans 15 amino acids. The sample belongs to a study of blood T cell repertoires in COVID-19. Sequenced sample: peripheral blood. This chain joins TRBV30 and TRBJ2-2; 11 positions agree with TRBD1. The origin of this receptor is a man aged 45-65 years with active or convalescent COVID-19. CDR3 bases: TGTGCCTTTGGACAGGGGGCGACCGACACCGGGGAGCTGTTTTTT. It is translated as CAFGQGATDTGELFF.